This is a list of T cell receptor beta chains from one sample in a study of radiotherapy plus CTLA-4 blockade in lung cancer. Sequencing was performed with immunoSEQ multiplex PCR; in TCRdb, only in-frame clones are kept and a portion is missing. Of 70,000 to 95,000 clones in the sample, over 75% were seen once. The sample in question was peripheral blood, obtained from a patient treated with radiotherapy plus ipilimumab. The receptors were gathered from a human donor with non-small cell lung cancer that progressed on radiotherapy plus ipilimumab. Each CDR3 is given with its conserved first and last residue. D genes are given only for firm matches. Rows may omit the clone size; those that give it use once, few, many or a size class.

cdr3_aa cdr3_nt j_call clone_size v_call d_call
CATSKGQGSSYEQYF TGTGCCACTTCGAAAGGGCAGGGGAGCTCCTACGAGCAGTACTTC TRBJ2-7 - TRBV27 -
CASSLPQGARDYGYTF TGTGCCAGCAGCCTGCCACAGGGGGCGAGGGACTATGGCTACACCTTC TRBJ1-2 once TRBV5-4 TRBD1
CASSDRQSGSYGYTF TGTGCCAGCAGCGACCGACAGAGTGGATCCTATGGCTACACCTTC TRBJ1-2 - TRBV9 -
CASSYGHFNTGELFF TGTGCCAGCAGCTATGGGCACTTTAACACCGGGGAGCTGTTTTTT TRBJ2-2 - TRBV7-3 -
CSAPDRKAFF TGCAGTGCACCGGACAGGAAGGCTTTCTTT TRBJ1-1 - TRBV20-1 TRBD1
CASSLVYGTEAFF TGTGCCAGCAGCTTAGTTTATGGCACTGAAGCTTTCTTT TRBJ1-1 - TRBV11-3 -
CASSPQDRRAEAFF TGTGCCAGCAGCCCCCAAGACCGACGTGCTGAAGCTTTCTTT TRBJ1-1 - TRBV7-9 -
CASSLAAGVQGEQYF TGCGCCAGCAGCTTGGCCGCGGGGGTGCAGGGGGAGCAGTACTTC TRBJ2-7 - TRBV5-1 -
CASSSGQLYEQYF TGTGCCAGCAGCTCGGGACAGCTCTACGAGCAGTACTTC TRBJ2-7 - TRBV7-6 TRBD1
CASSVGLATSTDTQYF TGTGCCAGCAGTGTGGGACTGGCAACTAGCACAGATACGCAGTATTTT TRBJ2-3 - TRBV27 -
CASSLGYEQFF TGTGCCAGCAGTTTGGGTTATGAGCAGTTCTTC TRBJ2-1 - TRBV27 -
CASSPAVFGGSYEQYF TGTGCCAGCAGCCCAGCCGTTTTTGGGGGCTCCTACGAGCAGTACTTC TRBJ2-7 few TRBV7-2 -
CASSPAYSGNTIYF TGTGCCAGCAGCCCAGCTTACTCTGGAAACACCATATATTTT TRBJ1-3 - TRBV7-2 -
CASSGLGQGTGELFF TGTGCCAGTAGTGGACTGGGACAGGGGACCGGGGAGCTGTTTTTT TRBJ2-2 - TRBV19 TRBD1
CASSTIRGQGADTGELFF TGTGCCAGCAGCACAATTCGGGGACAGGGGGCAGACACCGGGGAGCTGTTTTTT TRBJ2-2 few TRBV21-1 -
CASSPGLAGGGEQFF TGTGCCAGCAGCCCGGGACTAGCGGGGGGTGGTGAGCAGTTCTTC TRBJ2-1 - TRBV9 TRBD2
CVSSSGIPEQYF TGTGTCAGCAGCTCCGGGATTCCCGAGCAGTACTTC TRBJ2-7 - TRBV7-2 -
CASSSGQIYNEQFF TGTGCCAGCAGCTCGGGACAGATCTACAATGAGCAGTTCTTC TRBJ2-1 - TRBV7-2 TRBD1
CASSDRGDHQSQHF TGTGCCAGCAGCGACCGTGGGGACCATCAGTCCCAGCATTTT TRBJ1-5 - TRBV11-3 -
CASHVRGELSNEKLFF TGTGCCAGTCACGTCAGGGGTGAGCTATCTAATGAAAAACTGTTTTTT TRBJ1-4 - TRBV6-6 -
CARWPERYF TGTGCCCGCTGGCCGGAGAGGTACTTC TRBJ2-7 few TRBV21-1 -
CASTLSGGTYEQYF TGTGCCAGCACCCTATCGGGAGGCACCTACGAGCAGTACTTC TRBJ2-7 once TRBV2 TRBD2
CASSLSPGGIYEQYF TGTGCCAGCAGCTTAAGTCCAGGGGGTATATACGAGCAGTACTTC TRBJ2-7 once TRBV7-2 TRBD1
CAWRFRGEQYF TGTGCCTGGAGGTTCCGGGGGGAGCAGTACTTC TRBJ2-7 - TRBV30 -
CASSHRAVGEPYEQYF TGTGCCAGCAGCCACCGGGCCGTGGGGGAACCCTACGAGCAGTACTTC TRBJ2-7 few TRBV2 -
CASSLEGMGGGNTQYF TGTGCCAGCAGCTTGGAGGGAATGGGTGGTGGGAATACGCAGTATTTT TRBJ2-3 - TRBV5-4 -
CASSPQGQGIYEQYF TGTGCCAGCTCACCTCAGGGACAGGGTATATACGAGCAGTACTTC TRBJ2-7 - TRBV18 TRBD1
CATSRLGTGYGYTF TGTGCCACCAGCAGATTGGGGACAGGGTATGGCTACACCTTC TRBJ1-2 once TRBV15 TRBD1
CSVEPTGSNYGYTF TGCAGCGTTGAACCCACAGGATCTAACTATGGCTACACCTTC TRBJ1-2 - TRBV29-1 -
CASSVFGEGTEKLFF TGTGCCAGCAGCGTCTTTGGGGAGGGCACGGAAAAACTGTTTTTT TRBJ1-4 few TRBV9 -
CASSSRGFAGGGETQYF TGTGCCAGCAGCTCCAGGGGTTTCGCCGGGGGGGGTGAGACCCAGTACTTC TRBJ2-5 - TRBV11-2 TRBD2
CASSQGTSGGPTDTQYF TGTGCCAGCTCTCAAGGGACTAGCGGGGGTCCAACAGATACGCAGTATTTT TRBJ2-3 - TRBV18 TRBD2
CASSLWAVSSGTDTQYF TGCGCCAGCAGCTTGTGGGCGGTTTCTTCTGGCACAGATACGCAGTATTTT TRBJ2-3 - TRBV5-1 -
CASSSSGGVGPDTQYF TGTGCCAGCAGCTCTAGTGGGGGAGTGGGCCCAGATACGCAGTATTTT TRBJ2-3 - TRBV5-6 -
CACLEYGETNEKLFF TGTGCCTGCCTAGAGTACGGGGAAACTAATGAAAAACTGTTTTTT TRBJ1-4 - TRBV30 -
CASSEARWTGGYGYTF TGTGCCAGCAGTGAAGCGCGTTGGACAGGGGGCTATGGCTACACCTTC TRBJ1-2 - TRBV6-1 TRBD1
CASSLTAGSYNEQFF TGTGCCAGCAGCTTAACCGCAGGGTCCTACAATGAGCAGTTCTTC TRBJ2-1 - TRBV7-3 -
CASGNRAGGYTF TGTGCCAGCGGCAACAGGGCAGGAGGCTACACCTTC TRBJ1-2 - TRBV7-3 -
CSVGITGGETQYF TGCAGCGTTGGAATAACAGGGGGGGAGACCCAGTACTTC TRBJ2-5 - TRBV29-1 TRBD1
CASSPLPNSGANVLTF TGTGCCAGCTCCCCTCTGCCCAACTCTGGGGCCAACGTCCTGACTTTC TRBJ2-6 few TRBV18 -
CASSLTPHTNTGELFF TGTGCCAGCAGCTTAACCCCGCACACGAACACCGGGGAGCTGTTTTTT TRBJ2-2 - TRBV7-9 -
CATRTENTGELFF TGTGCCACCCGGACAGAGAACACCGGGGAGCTGTTTTTT TRBJ2-2 - TRBV10-3 -
CASSWTGSFNTEAFF TGTGCCAGCAGCTGGACAGGGAGTTTCAACACTGAAGCTTTCTTT TRBJ1-1 few TRBV6-5 TRBD1
CASSPRTDYGYTF TGTGCCAGCAGTCCCCGGACGGATTATGGCTACACCTTC TRBJ1-2 - TRBV27 -
CASSLAEGTGTNEKLFF TGTGCCAGCAGCTTAGCCGAGGGGACCGGAACTAATGAAAAACTGTTTTTT TRBJ1-4 - TRBV7-9 -
CASSLSGEQYF TGCGCCAGCAGCTTGTCTGGCGAGCAGTACTTC TRBJ2-7 - TRBV5-1 -
CASSLDTNTEAFF TGTGCCAGCAGTTTGGACACGAACACTGAAGCTTTCTTT TRBJ1-1 - TRBV27 -
CASSPQVGVMNEQFF TGCGCCAGCAGCCCCCAGGTAGGGGTGATGAATGAGCAGTTCTTC TRBJ2-1 - TRBV4-3 -
CSVETPSSYEQYF TGCAGCGTTGAGACACCGAGCTCCTACGAGCAGTACTTC TRBJ2-7 - TRBV29-1 -
CASSPPRGFRCGYTF TGTGCCAGCAGCCCCCCCCGCGGGTTTCGGTGTGGCTACACCTTC TRBJ1-2 - TRBV12-1 -
CASGGIAGGPSYEQYF TGTGCCAGCGGCGGGATAGCGGGGGGCCCATCCTACGAGCAGTACTTC TRBJ2-7 once TRBV7-2 TRBD2
CASSLTGQLNEKLFF TGTGCCAGTAGTCTCACGGGACAGCTTAATGAAAAACTGTTTTTT TRBJ1-4 - TRBV19 TRBD1
CASMGPGTSPRQFF TGTGCCAGTATGGGTCCCGGGACTAGCCCTCGCCAGTTCTTC TRBJ2-1 - TRBV19 TRBD2
CASSPKAKQGTLSGANVLTF TGTGCCAGCAGCCCGAAAGCAAAACAGGGTACCCTCTCTGGGGCCAACGTCCTGACTTTC TRBJ2-6 - TRBV4-2 -
CSAGPGHTQYF TGCAGTGCGGGTCCCGGGCATACGCAGTATTTT TRBJ2-3 - TRBV20-1 -